The 26 T cell receptor beta chains in this list originate from one sample, sequenced in a study of blood T cell repertoires in COVID-19. Produced via immunoSEQ multiplex PCR; TCRdb's table is partial and in-frame only. The repertoire holds about 410,000 clones, with less than 95% as singletons. The sample taken for sequencing was PBMCs or T cells enriched from blood (not recorded which). Every receptor here comes from a man younger than 35 who had recovered from COVID-19.

DNA for the CDR3: TGTGCCAGCAGTTTTAAATTCACCGGGGAGCTGTTTTTT. Its protein product is CASSFKFTGELFF. The V and J genes are TRBV27 and TRBJ2-2; D remains ambiguous. The CDR3 totals 13 residues. CDR1 is MNHEY and CDR2 is SMNVEV in the germline V gene (reference sequence). Trimming took off 3 bases at V and 4 bases at J, with 6 bases between the two ends.

This chain connects TRBV5-1 to TRBJ2-3; TRBD2 might be the D (5 bases). Per the germline V gene, CDR1 is SGHRS and CDR2 is YFSETQ. The CDR3 has 15 amino acids. V was trimmed by 7 bases and J by 3 bases, leaving 18 bases between them. The CDR3 reads CASSAGISGTDTQYF. CDR3 coding DNA: TGCGCCAGCTCTGCCGGGATTAGTGGGACAGATACGCAGTATTTT.

The chain uses TRBV5-1 and TRBJ2-7, with 8 bases identical to TRBD2. V lost 1 base to trimming and J lost 6 bases; unmatched junction nucleotides: 15. There are 17 residues in the CDR3. Germline CDR1 SGHRS, CDR2 YFSETQ. The CDR3 DNA follows: TGCGCCAGCAGCTTGTTCCGAAGCGGGAGCACTCCCCTCGAGCAGTACTTC. The encoded protein is CASSLFRSGSTPLEQYF.

The genes are TRBV7-9 and TRBJ2-7; TRBD2 aligns across 11 bases. The V segment lost 4 bases and the J segment 5 bases; nucleotides outside the gene matches: 10. The CDR3 sequence is 16 residues long. Germline V CDR1 and CDR2: SEHNR, FQNEAQ (reference sequence). The DNA for the CDR3 is TGTGCCAGCAGCTCACGACTAGCGGGGCTTCGCGACGAGCAGTACTTC. Translating it yields CASSSRLAGLRDEQYF.

The V and J genes are TRBV4-1 and TRBJ2-7, with 12 bases matching TRBD2. V trimming: 4 bases; J trimming: 4 bases; junction bases outside the gene matches: 8. Germline CDR1 reads MGHRA; CDR2 reads YSYEKL. There are 16 residues in the CDR3. CDR3 sequence reads: CASSRETSGSSYEQYF. Written as DNA, the CDR3 is TGCGCCAGCAGCCGGGAGACTAGCGGGAGTTCGTACGAGCAGTACTTC.

The V gene is TRBV11-2, the J gene TRBJ2-3; 15 bases are a match to TRBD2. Trimming at V came to 1 base and at J to 3 bases, leaving 2 bases not matched to a gene. Germline-derived CDR1 and CDR2 are SGHAT and FQNNGV. CDR3 size: 17 residues. CDR3 amino acids: CASSLVGLAGGTDTQYF. The CDR3 DNA is TGTGCCAGCAGCTTAGTGGGACTAGCGGGAGGAACAGATACGCAGTATTTT.

The genes are TRBV19 and TRBJ1-2; 8 bases are shared with TRBD1. After removal of 6 bases from V and 2 bases from J, the junction contained 5 bases not matched to a gene. This CDR3 has 14 amino acids. Germline V gene data show CDR1 as LNHDA and CDR2 as SQIVND (reference sequence). The CDR3 DNA follows: TGTGCCAGTAGCCTAGACAGGGGCAACTATGGCTACACCTTC. This sequence encodes CASSLDRGNYGYTF.

V usage is TRBV30 and J usage is TRBJ1-2, with 10 bases aligning to TRBD1. After removal of 3 bases from V and 7 bases from J, the junction contained 8 bases not matched to a gene. The CDR3 contains 14 residues. Looked up from germline, CDR1 is GTSNPN and CDR2 is SVGIG (reference sequence). The CDR3 DNA is TGTGCCTGGAGCCCCCACCGGACAGGGGGTGGCTACACCTTC. Protein: CAWSPHRTGGGYTF.

J is TRBJ1-1 and V is TRBV6-1; unclear D gene. CDR1 and CDR2 (germline): MNHNS, SASEGT. This CDR3 has 16 amino acids. Trimming cost V 2 bases and J 1 base, with 14 bases left between them. CDR3 amino acids: CASSEWSWQENTEAFF. Here the CDR3 DNA reads TGTGCCAGCAGTGAATGGTCTTGGCAGGAGAACACTGAAGCTTTCTTT.

This sequence joins TRBV30 and TRBJ2-3; TRBD2 matches 14 bases. The ends lost 5 bases at V and 1 base at J; junction bases unmatched: 8. The CDR3 sequence is 17 residues long. Germline values: CDR1 GTSNPN, CDR2 SVGIG (reference sequence). The CDR3 reads CAWETSGRALGTDTQYF. The CDR3 DNA sequence: TGTGCCTGGGAGACTAGCGGGAGGGCCCTCGGCACAGATACGCAGTATTTT.

This chain connects TRBV13 to TRBJ1-1; weak D call: TRBD1 (6 bases). CDR3 length: 14 residues. The V end was cut by 3 bases, the J end by 0 bases, with 8 bases between. CDR1 PRHDT and CDR2 FYEKMQ come from the germline V gene (reference sequence). CDR3 nucleotide sequence: TGTGCCAGCAGCTTTGGACAGCTGAACACTGAAGCTTTCTTT. Protein sequence: CASSFGQLNTEAFF. The full variable domain, with the rest looked up from reference TRBV13 and TRBJ1-1, is AAGVIQSPRHLIKEKRETATLKCYPIPRHDTVYWYQQGPGQDPQFLISFYEKMQSDKGSIPDRFSAQQFSDYHSELNMSSLELGDSALYFCASSFGQLNTEAFFGQGTRLTVV.

The J gene is TRBJ1-1, the V gene TRBV11-2, with D tentatively TRBD1 (5 bases). Germline lookup yields CDR1 SGHAT and CDR2 FQNNGV. The CDR3 is 14 residues long. V lost 5 bases, J lost 1 base, and 11 bases lay in between. CDR3: CASSLTDKNTEAFF. In DNA form, the CDR3 reads TGTGCCAGCAGCCTAACGGACAAGAACACTGAAGCTTTCTTT.

The rearrangement joins TRBV28 to TRBJ1-5, with D maybe TRBD1 (5 bases). The CDR3 has 14 amino acids. The germline V gene encodes CDR1 MDHEN and CDR2 SYDVKM. The V end was cut by 3 bases, the J end by 5 bases, with 11 bases between. The CDR3 is CASSLAQGHQPQHF. The CDR3 DNA reads as TGTGCCAGCAGTTTGGCGCAGGGTCATCAGCCCCAGCATTTT. The variable domain in full, with the rest retrieved from reference TRBV28 and TRBJ1-5, is DVKVTQSSRYLVKRTGEKVFLECVQDMDHENMFWYRQDPGLGLRLIYFSYDVKMKEKGDIPEGYSVSREKKERFSLILESASTNQTSMYLCASSLAQGHQPQHFGDGTRLSIL.

This chain connects TRBV15 to TRBJ1-5; TRBD1 aligns across 8 bases. Germline V CDR1 and CDR2: LNHNV, YYDKDF (reference sequence). With 2 bases clipped from V and 1 base from J, the junction kept 7 bases outside the gene matches. This CDR3 spans 17 amino acids. In DNA form, the CDR3 reads TGTGCCACCAGCAGATCCCGGGACAGGCGAAGCAATCAGCCCCAGCATTTT. Encoded protein: CATSRSRDRRSNQPQHF.

This chain uses TRBV27 with TRBJ1-2; 8 positions match TRBD1. V lost 7 bases and J lost 7; bases outside the gene matches: 2. Germline V gene data show CDR1 as MNHEY and CDR2 as SMNVEV (reference sequence). The CDR3 contains 11 residues. This CDR3 reads CASKDRAGYTF. CDR3 nucleotide sequence: TGTGCCAGCAAGGACAGGGCTGGCTACACCTTC.

This sequence joins TRBV9 and TRBJ1-4; no firm D call. Trimming took 0 bases from V and 6 from J, leaving 6 bases between them. The CDR3 length is 13 residues. Germline lookup yields CDR1 SGDLS and CDR2 YYNGEE. The CDR3 DNA sequence: TGTGCCAGCAGCGTAGACGGGGATGAAAAACTGTTTTTT. It encodes CASSVDGDEKLFF.

The chain joins TRBV28 to TRBJ1-1; D gene unclear. This CDR3 has 12 residues. Germline values: CDR1 MDHEN, CDR2 SYDVKM. V lost 11 bases and J lost 3, with 13 bases in between. As DNA, the CDR3 is TGTGCCTCCGGCGGTAGTTACACTGAAGCTTTCTTT. It codes for CASGGSYTEAFF.

This clone was counted a few times. The V and J genes are TRBV12-3 or TRBV12-4 and TRBJ1-1, with 7 bases identical to TRBD1. CDR3 length: 13 amino acids. The J segment lost 7 bases and the V segment lost 5 bases, leaving 7 bases of the junction unmatched. The CDR3 nucleotides read TGTGCCAGCAGTCGCGGACAGGTTAATGAAGCTTTCTTT. Translation: CASSRGQVNEAFF.

In this sample, this clone turned up once. The chain couples TRBV29-1 to TRBJ2-7; tentatively, D is TRBD2 (7 bases). Germline V gene sequence: CDR1 SQVTM, CDR2 ANQGSEA. The CDR3 has 14 residues. Trimming removed 7 bases from V and 1 base from J, with 17 bases in between. CDR3 sequence: CSASSGGPSYEQYF. DNA for the CDR3: TGCAGCGCATCATCCGGGGGGCCTTCCTACGAGCAGTACTTC.

This clone showed up just once. The rearrangement links TRBV11-3 to TRBJ2-3; D might be TRBD2 (5 bases). The CDR3 is made up of 14 amino acids. Trimming cost V 5 bases and J 0 bases, with 9 bases left between them. Germline V lookup: CDR1 SGHNT, CDR2 YENEEA. The CDR3 DNA is TGTGCCAGCAGCGCGGACTCTAGCACAGATACGCAGTATTTT. This gives the protein CASSADSSTDTQYF.

This chain links TRBV4-1 with TRBJ2-1; D gene ambiguous. Trimming took off 1 base at V and 4 bases at J, with 14 bases between the two ends. CDR1 and CDR2 (germline): MGHRA, YSYEKL. This CDR3 spans 16 amino acids. The CDR3, as DNA: TGCGCCAGCAGCCAAGTCGATCTCCTAGATTACAATGAGCAGTTCTTC. Translated, it gives CASSQVDLLDYNEQFF.

The chain has TRBV13 and TRBJ1-2, with D perhaps TRBD1 (5 bases). This CDR3 comprises 15 residues. The V end was cut by 2 bases, the J end by 5 bases, with 15 bases between. Per germline, CDR1 PRHDT and CDR2 FYEKMQ (reference sequence). The CDR3, as DNA: TGTGCCAGCAGCTTACAGGGACTCCTTAATTATGGCTACACCTTC. It specifies CASSLQGLLNYGYTF.

The V gene is TRBV24-1, the J gene TRBJ2-1; 10 bases are shared with TRBD2. Germline-derived CDR1 and CDR2 are KGHDR and SFDVKD. The CDR3 runs 16 residues. The J segment lost 6 bases and the V segment lost 5 bases, leaving 9 bases of the junction unmatched. CDR3 sequence: CATSVSGRARLNEQFF. In nucleotides, the CDR3 is TGTGCCACCAGTGTCAGCGGGAGGGCCAGGCTCAATGAGCAGTTCTTC.

The J gene is TRBJ2-4, the V gene TRBV12-3 or TRBV12-4, with 9 positions matching TRBD1. This CDR3 comprises 12 residues. With V trimmed by 11 bases and J by 9 bases, 8 bases remained unmatched. CDR3 nucleotide sequence: TGTGCCTCGGGACAGGGCTTCATCATTCAGTACTTC. Amino acids: CASGQGFIIQYF.

V usage is TRBV7-3 and J usage is TRBJ1-1; D remains unclear. The CDR3 totals 13 residues. V lost 5 bases to trimming and J lost 1 base, with 8 bases between them. CDR1 SGHTA and CDR2 FQGTGA come from the germline V gene. CDR3 sequence: CASSPYKNTEAFF. As DNA, the CDR3 is TGTGCCAGCAGCCCCTATAAGAACACTGAAGCTTTCTTT.

This chain connects TRBV7-9 to TRBJ1-5; D gene ambiguous. Germline CDR1 SEHNR, CDR2 FQNEAQ (reference sequence). The CDR3 length is 13 residues. V was trimmed by 2 bases and J by 2 bases, leaving 4 bases between them. The chain's CDR3 is CASSLRGNQPQHF. CDR3 nucleotide sequence: TGTGCCAGCAGCTTAAGAGGCAATCAGCCCCAGCATTTT.